This TCR beta chain was captured by sequencing in a study of PD-1 and CTLA-4 blockade in melanoma. Clones were sequenced by immunoSEQ multiplex PCR, and TCRdb holds only the in-frame ones, with some missing. This table has 30,000 or so clones, approximately 89% appearing once. In germline, CDR1 is SGHDT, CDR2 YYEEEE. The CDR3 loop spans 14 amino acids. The germline V and J ends were trimmed by 1 base and 0 bases, with 7 bases remaining between them. The sequence was collected from a human donor with melanoma. V gene TRBV5-6 combines with J gene TRBJ1-1, with D hard to call. The source was CD8+ T cells from peripheral blood, collected from a patient given anti-PD-1 treatment. The CDR3 loop is CASSLNGLNTEAFF. Written as DNA, the CDR3 is TGTGCCAGCAGCTTGAACGGACTGAACACTGAAGCTTTCTTT.